The 17 T cell receptor beta chains in this list originate from one sample, sequenced in a study of control samples from healthy donors and cancer patients. The assay was immunoSEQ multiplex PCR, and TCRdb's table has in-frame clones only and misses some. The data contain 93,000 or so clones, about 89% of them singletons. The sample was PBMCs. These receptors came from a man aged 60-69 years with lung cancer.

V usage is TRBV11-2 and J usage is TRBJ2-5; 8 nucleotides line up with TRBD2. Trimming cost V 4 bases and J 1 base; bases outside gene matches: 8. The CDR3 sequence is 16 residues long. The germline V gene has CDR1 SGHAT and CDR2 FQNNGV. This chain's CDR3 is CASSSRSGGPQETQYF. The CDR3 nucleotides read TGTGCCAGCAGCTCCCGTTCGGGGGGGCCCCAAGAGACCCAGTACTTC.

The CDR3 spells CASSSPNYGYTF. Here the CDR3 DNA reads TGTGCCAGCAGTTCCCCGAACTATGGCTACACCTTC. This sequence joins TRBV6-5 and TRBJ1-2; D remains ambiguous. The CDR3 runs 12 residues. Deletions cut 4 bases from V and 2 bases from J, with 5 bases between. The germline CDR1 and CDR2 sequences are MNHEY and SVGAGI.

In its sample, this clone was seen a few times. The V call is TRBV3-1 (or the pseudogene TRBV3-2), the J call TRBJ2-3; 8 bases are shared with TRBD2. V lost 4 bases to trimming and J lost 5 bases; unmatched junction nucleotides: 8. CDR1 is LGHDT and CDR2 is YNNKEL in the germline V gene (reference sequence). The CDR3 runs 15 residues. The CDR3 bases are TGTGCCAGCAGCCCCCGGGGGGGGCTGGAAGATACGCAGTATTTT. The encoded protein is CASSPRGGLEDTQYF.

The chain uses TRBV10-1 and TRBJ2-2; possible D gene TRBD1, 6 bases. V lost 5 bases and J 5 bases, leaving 9 bases between the germline ends. Germline V CDR1 and CDR2: WNHNN, SYGVQD (reference sequence). The CDR3 covers 13 residues. The CDR3 reads CASSRTVTGELFF. The CDR3 DNA reads TGCGCCAGCAGTAGGACAGTAACCGGGGAGCTGTTTTTT.

The chain links TRBV6-5 to TRBJ2-7; 9 nucleotides line up with TRBD1. In germline, CDR1 is MNHEY, CDR2 SVGAGI. J gave up 7 bases and V 6 bases, and 10 bases lay outside the gene matches. This CDR3 comprises 14 residues. CDR3 coding DNA: TGTGCCAGCAGACCCTTACAGGGGGCCGAGGAGCAGTACGTC. Its protein is CASRPLQGAEEQYV.

The chain joins TRBV3-1 (or the pseudogene TRBV3-2) to TRBJ1-2, with TRBD1 identical over 9 bases. Unmatched junction bases numbered 7, after V lost 4 bases and J lost 10 bases. Germline V gene sequence: CDR1 LGHDT, CDR2 YNNKEL (reference sequence). The CDR3 sequence is 13 residues long. The DNA of the CDR3 is TGTGCCAGCAGCCTCCGGGACAGGGTTGACTACACCTTC. Protein: CASSLRDRVDYTF.

The rearrangement uses TRBV4-1 and TRBJ2-4; D unclear. V lost 6 bases to trimming and J lost 6 bases, with 12 bases between them. Germline V gives CDR1 MGHRA, CDR2 YSYEKL. CDR3 size: 13 residues. CDR3 DNA: TGCGCCAGCAGTCGTCCGGAAGGAAACATTCAGTACTTC. Protein product: CASSRPEGNIQYF.

The chain uses TRBV4-1 and TRBJ1-2; the D gene is possibly TRBD1 (6 bases). This CDR3 is 15 amino acids long. V dropped 0 bases and J dropped 3 bases, with 11 bases sitting between them. Germline values: CDR1 MGHRA, CDR2 YSYEKL. Here the CDR3 DNA reads TGCGCCAGCAGCCAAGATCGGGACACATACTATGGCTACACCTTC. It is translated as CASSQDRDTYYGYTF.

The V and J genes are TRBV9 and TRBJ1-4; D is possibly TRBD1 (6 bases). Between the trimmed V and J ends, which lost 3 bases and 6 bases, there was a span of 12 bases. Germline loops: CDR1 SGDLS, CDR2 YYNGEE. This CDR3 region has 14 residues. The CDR3 DNA reads as TGTGCCAGCAGCGGACCACAGGGATATGAAAAACTGTTTTTT. Protein sequence: CASSGPQGYEKLFF. Filled out from reference TRBV9 and TRBJ1-4, the complete variable domain reads DSGVTQTPKHLITATGQRVTLRCSPRSGDLSVYWYQQSLDQGLQFLIQYYNGEERAKGNILERFSAQQFPDLHSELNLSSLELGDSALYFCASSGPQGYEKLFFGSGTQLSVL.

The chain couples TRBV24-1 to TRBJ2-6, with D unclear. V was cut by 5 bases and J by 0 bases, with 7 bases left in between. Per the germline V gene, CDR1 is KGHDR and CDR2 is SFDVKD. CDR3 length: 15 residues. CDR3 residues: CATSVGNSGANVLTF. In DNA, the CDR3 is TGTGCCACCAGTGTAGGAAACTCTGGGGCCAACGTCCTGACTTTC.

Only one count was recorded for this clone. The chain links TRBV30 to TRBJ2-7, with D unclear. The CDR3 has 13 amino acids. CDR1 GTSNPN and CDR2 SVGIG come from the germline V gene (reference sequence). Trimming pared 4 bases from V and 5 bases from J, leaving 15 bases between. The CDR3 loop reads CAWTVVSGDEQYF. CDR3 coding DNA: TGTGCCTGGACCGTCGTCTCTGGGGACGAGCAGTACTTC.

J is TRBJ1-5 and V is TRBV7-9, with D unclear. Deletions cut 5 bases from V and 0 bases from J, with 8 bases between. The CDR3 sequence is 14 residues long. CDR1 SEHNR and CDR2 FQNEAQ come from the germline V gene (reference sequence). The CDR3 region is CASSRKDSNQPQHF. The CDR3 nucleotides are TGTGCCAGCAGCCGTAAAGATAGCAATCAGCCCCAGCATTTT.

V is TRBV29-1 and J is TRBJ1-4, with D hard to call. V gave up 4 bases and J gave up 4 bases, with 7 bases separating them. The CDR3 is made up of 12 amino acids. Per the germline V gene, CDR1 is SQVTM and CDR2 is ANQGSEA. Here the CDR3 reads CSVAGSNEKLFF. CDR3 in DNA: TGCAGCGTTGCCGGAAGTAATGAAAAACTGTTTTTT.

The chain recombines TRBV27 with TRBJ1-4; 7 bases line up with TRBD1. V gave up 5 bases and J gave up 8 bases; unmatched junction bases: 14. In germline, CDR1 is MNHEY, CDR2 SMNVEV (reference sequence). This CDR3 has 16 residues. The DNA for the CDR3 is TGTGCCAGCAGTCAAGCATGGGACCGACAGGGCGAAAAACTGTTTTTT. It yields the protein CASSQAWDRQGEKLFF.

The V gene is TRBV7-9, the J gene TRBJ2-1, with D possibly being TRBD1 (7 bases). The CDR3 is 16 amino acids. Deletions cut 1 base from V and 1 base from J, with 11 bases between. CDR1 and CDR2 (germline): SEHNR, FQNEAQ (reference sequence). CDR3 in DNA: TGTGCCAGCAGCTTAGTACAGGGGAGGTCCTACAATGAGCAGTTCTTC. It is translated as CASSLVQGRSYNEQFF.

A few counts support this clone. V gene TRBV20-1 combines with J gene TRBJ2-7; D not resolved. Germline V lookup: CDR1 DFQATT, CDR2 SNEGSKA (reference sequence). The length of the CDR3 is 10 residues. Trimming took off 6 bases at V and 2 bases at J, with 5 bases between the two ends. The CDR3 sequence is CSAEAYEQYF. For the CDR3, the DNA is TGCAGTGCGGAAGCCTACGAGCAGTACTTC.

The chain recombines TRBV6-2 or TRBV6-3 with TRBJ1-5, with D perhaps matching TRBD1 (5 bases). The CDR3 length is 14 residues. Germline V gene lookup returns CDR1 MNHEY and CDR2 SVGEGT. V gave up 2 bases and J gave up 3 bases, with 8 bases separating them. As DNA, the CDR3 is TGTGCCAGCAGTTACACAGGATTCAATCAGCCCCAGCATTTT. This sequence encodes CASSYTGFNQPQHF.